This TCR beta chain is from a study of OX40 agonist ivuxolimab in advanced cancers. As for the study in general: Intravenous ivuxolimab was administered to patients every 2 weeks at 0.01 to 10 mg/kg. Males comprised approximately 84% of the group, whose mean age was about 61 years (range roughly 20 to 90).

On this clone: Its antigen is not known.

The CDR3 loop spans 13 amino acids. Germline-derived CDR1 and CDR2 are SGDLS and YYNGEE. V was cut by 4 bases and J by 4 bases, with 9 bases left in between. General study points: Expanded clones were, on average, more numerous in CD8+ T cells than in CD4+.

TCRdb keeps only in-frame clones here, not all; method: immunoSEQ multiplex PCR. This sample has under 85,000 clones, with about 86% found just once. Sequenced material: CD4+ or CD8+ T cells sorted from blood, taken in a trial of the OX40 agonist ivuxolimab. The clonotype originates from an adult with an advanced solid tumor such as melanoma, head and neck, liver or kidney cancer. J is TRBJ1-3 and V is TRBV9; possibly TRBD1 for D (6 bases). CDR3 protein: CASSWTDGNTIYF. In nucleotides, the CDR3 is TGTGCCAGCAGCTGGACAGACGGAAACACCATATATTTT.